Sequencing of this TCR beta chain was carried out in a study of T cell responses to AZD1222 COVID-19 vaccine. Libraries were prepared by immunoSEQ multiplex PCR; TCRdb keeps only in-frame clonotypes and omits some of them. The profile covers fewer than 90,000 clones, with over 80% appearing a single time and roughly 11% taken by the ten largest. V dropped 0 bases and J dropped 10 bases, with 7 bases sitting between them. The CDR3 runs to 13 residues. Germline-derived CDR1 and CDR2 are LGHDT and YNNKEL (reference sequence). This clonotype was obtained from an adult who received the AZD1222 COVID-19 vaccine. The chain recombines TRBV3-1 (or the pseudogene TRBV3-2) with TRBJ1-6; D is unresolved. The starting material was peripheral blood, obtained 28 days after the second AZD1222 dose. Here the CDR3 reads CASSQEKVSPLHF. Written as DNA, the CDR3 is TGTGCCAGCAGCCAAGAGAAGGTATCACCCCTCCACTTT.